This passage covers 27 T cell receptor beta chains from one sample sequenced in a study of shared clonotypes between healthy human individuals. Assay: immunoSEQ multiplex PCR; the TCRdb copy retains only in-frame clones and omits some. This table holds about 1.5 million clones, roughly 97% found once. Sequencing was carried out using naive CD4+ T cells sorted from blood. Subset reported: CD45RA+ positively selected. Source of these receptors: a man aged 30 to 45 in good health.

V gene TRBV6-5 combines with J gene TRBJ1-5; D is unresolved. Trimming took 4 bases from V and 0 from J, leaving 7 bases between them. Germline V CDR1 and CDR2: MNHEY, SVGAGI. The CDR3 is 14 amino acids. CDR3 nucleotide sequence: TGTGCCAGCAGTTCCCAAAATAGCAATCAGCCCCAGCATTTT. Protein sequence: CASSSQNSNQPQHF.

This rearrangement joins TRBV5-4 to TRBJ2-1, with D possibly being TRBD2 (5 bases). V was shortened by 1 base and J by 7 bases, with 15 bases between the two germline ends. Germline values: CDR1 SGHNT, CDR2 YYREEE (reference sequence). The CDR3 totals 15 residues. CDR3 coding DNA: TGTGCCAGCAGCTTGTATCTCGGGGTGAGTAATGAGCAGTTCTTC. Translated, it gives CASSLYLGVSNEQFF.

V is TRBV9 and J is TRBJ2-5; TRBD2 matches at 9 bases. V shed 0 bases, J shed 5 bases, and the junction held 5 bases outside the gene matches. The CDR3 totals 15 residues. Germline V gene sequence: CDR1 SGDLS, CDR2 YYNGEE. In nucleotides, the CDR3 is TGTGCCAGCAGCGTAGCCGTAGCGGGAGTGGAGACCCAGTACTTC. Translation gives CASSVAVAGVETQYF. The complete variable domain, with remaining parts taken from reference TRBV9 and TRBJ2-5, reads DSGVTQTPKHLITATGQRVTLRCSPRSGDLSVYWYQQSLDQGLQFLIQYYNGEERAKGNILERFSAQQFPDLHSELNLSSLELGDSALYFCASSVAVAGVETQYFGPGTRLLVL.

This clone occurred once. The gene calls are TRBV10-2 and TRBJ2-7, with a weak D call TRBD1 (6 bases). CDR1 is WSHSY and CDR2 is SAAADI in the germline V gene. The CDR3 spans 13 residues. Trimming pared 7 bases from V and 1 base from J, leaving 11 bases between. The CDR3 region is CASNGQPSYEQYF. The CDR3 DNA is TGCGCCAGCAACGGACAGCCTTCCTACGAGCAGTACTTC.

The chain couples TRBV19 to TRBJ2-5, with a tentative D call TRBD1 (6 bases). V lost 2 bases and J lost 1, with 14 bases in between. CDR3 size: 16 residues. Germline V gene data show CDR1 as LNHDA and CDR2 as SQIVND (reference sequence). CDR3 in DNA: TGTGCCAGTAGTATAACCTCCGGGACACCCCAAGAGACCCAGTACTTC. As protein: CASSITSGTPQETQYF.

The CDR3 here is CASSQGEGTGEKLFF. CDR3 coding DNA: TGCGCCAGCAGCCAAGGCGAAGGGACCGGAGAAAAACTGTTTTTT. This sequence joins TRBV4-1 and TRBJ1-4, with D possibly TRBD1 on 5 matching bases. The CDR3 totals 15 residues. Trimming removed 1 base from V and 8 bases from J, with 14 bases in between. Germline CDR1 reads MGHRA; CDR2 reads YSYEKL.

This chain links TRBV28 with TRBJ1-2; the match to TRBD1 covers 8 bases. The CDR3 spans 15 residues. Germline assignment: CDR1 MDHEN and CDR2 SYDVKM. Trimming cost V 5 bases and J 1 base; bases outside gene matches: 6. The CDR3 protein is CASSRRTGINYGYTF. The CDR3 DNA follows: TGTGCCAGCAGTCGGCGGACAGGGATTAACTATGGCTACACCTTC.

This chain uses TRBV18 with TRBJ1-3, with TRBD1 as a possible D gene (5 bases). The CDR3 runs 15 residues. Germline V gives CDR1 KGHSH, CDR2 LQKENI. V lost 4 bases to trimming and J lost 5 bases, with 15 bases between them. The CDR3 DNA reads TGTGCCAGCTCACAAGTGGGGGAAGGACGAAACACCATATATTTT. Translation: CASSQVGEGRNTIYF.

The rearrangement joins TRBV6-6 to TRBJ1-1; 8 bases are a match to TRBD1. V was pared by 0 bases and J by 2 bases, with 5 bases of the junction left unmatched. CDR1 MNHNY and CDR2 SVGAGI come from the germline V gene (reference sequence). This CDR3 contains 16 residues. In DNA form, the CDR3 reads TGTGCCAGCAGTTACTCGACCAGGGGGCCTAACACTGAAGCTTTCTTT. Translating it yields CASSYSTRGPNTEAFF.

This clone was observed once. The genes are TRBV18 and TRBJ1-3, with D perhaps matching TRBD1 (5 bases). There are 16 residues in the CDR3. Germline loops: CDR1 KGHSH, CDR2 LQKENI. The germline V and J ends were trimmed by 3 bases and 0 bases, with 12 bases remaining between them. The CDR3 spells CASSPLDSASGNTIYF. The CDR3 DNA is TGTGCCAGCTCACCGCTTGACAGTGCCTCTGGAAACACCATATATTTT. Complete variable domain (other parts from reference TRBV18 and TRBJ1-3): NAGVMQNPRHLVRRRGQEARLRCSPMKGHSHVYWYRQLPEEGLKFMVYLQKENIIDESGMPKERFSAEFPKEGPSILRIQQVVRGDSAAYFCASSPLDSASGNTIYFGEGSWLTVV.

The CDR3 nucleotides read TGTGCCAGCAGCCGGTCCTTCTCCTACGAGCAGTACTTC. Residues: CASSRSFSYEQYF. The rearrangement uses TRBV7-2 and TRBJ2-7; D is unresolved. V was clipped by 5 bases and J by 0 bases, with 8 bases between them. This CDR3 spans 13 amino acids. Germline-derived CDR1 and CDR2 are SGHTA and FQGNSA.

The CDR3 is CASSERPDSGRGVETQYF. CDR3 nucleotide sequence: TGCGCCAGCAGTGAGCGTCCAGATAGCGGGAGGGGGGTAGAGACCCAGTACTTC. This chain joins TRBV10-1 and TRBJ2-5; 11 bases map to TRBD2. CDR1 WNHNN and CDR2 SYGVQD come from the germline V gene (reference sequence). Trimming at V came to 2 bases and at J to 4 bases, leaving 12 bases not matched to a gene. The CDR3 covers 18 residues.

The chain links TRBV5-4 to TRBJ2-1; TRBD2 matches 12 bases. Germline assignment: CDR1 SGHNT and CDR2 YYREEE (reference sequence). The length of the CDR3 is 16 residues. The V gene end was trimmed by 0 bases and the J gene end by 6 bases; junction bases not matched to a gene: 4. CDR3 in amino acids: CASSLAPGLAGNEQFF. CDR3 nucleotides: TGTGCCAGCAGCTTGGCTCCGGGACTAGCGGGCAATGAGCAGTTCTTC.

The genes are TRBV7-2 and TRBJ2-7, with 11 bases matching TRBD2. Unmatched junction bases numbered 12, after V lost 6 bases and J lost 5 bases. Germline CDR1 SGHTA, CDR2 FQGNSA. CDR3 length: 16 residues. In DNA, the CDR3 is TGTGCCAGCAGTTCCAACCTGACTAGCGGGATAAACGAGCAGTACTTC. Residues: CASSSNLTSGINEQYF.

J is TRBJ2-7 and V is TRBV5-1; D possibly corresponds to TRBD2 (6 bases). CDR3 length: 17 residues. Trimming removed 4 bases at V and 4 bases at J, with 24 bases between. In germline, CDR1 is SGHRS, CDR2 YFSETQ. CDR3 DNA sequence: TGCGCCAGCAGCGTATCTATCGGGGGTACCCGTTCGTACGAGCAGTACTTC. Protein sequence: CASSVSIGGTRSYEQYF.

The chain is built from TRBV28 and TRBJ1-1; D possibly corresponds to TRBD1 (5 bases). CDR1 and CDR2 from the germline V gene are MDHEN and SYDVKM. This CDR3 has 15 amino acids. Trimming left V 6 bases short and J 4 bases short, with 18 bases between. The chain's CDR3 is CASRRSQGMGTEAFF. CDR3 in DNA: TGTGCCAGCAGAAGATCTCAGGGCATGGGCACTGAAGCTTTCTTT.

Turning to this clone: Other DNA sequences within the sample encode an identical CDR3. The chain has TRBV10-3 and TRBJ2-7, with TRBD1 identical over 8 bases. CDR1 and CDR2 (germline): ENHRY, SYGVKD. With V trimmed by 9 bases and J by 1 base, 2 bases remained unmatched. This CDR3 has 12 residues. The CDR3 sequence: CAIGQGSYEQYF. For the CDR3, the DNA is TGTGCCATAGGACAGGGTTCCTACGAGCAGTACTTC.

The chain employs TRBV15 and TRBJ2-3; TRBD2 agrees at 8 bases. V was pared by 0 bases and J by 6 bases, with 8 bases of the junction left unmatched. The CDR3 runs 16 residues. Looked up from germline, CDR1 is LNHNV and CDR2 is YYDKDF (reference sequence). CDR3 amino acids: CATSRDLGLVGDTQYF. Here the CDR3 DNA reads TGTGCCACCAGCAGAGATTTGGGACTAGTTGGCGATACGCAGTATTTT.

V and J are TRBV7-8 and TRBJ2-1; no definite D call. V dropped 2 bases and J dropped 3 bases, with 2 bases sitting between them. Germline loops: CDR1 SGHVS, CDR2 FQNEAQ. This CDR3 is built from 12 residues. The CDR3 coding sequence is TGTGCCAGCAGCTTAAACTACAATGAGCAGTTCTTC. It yields the protein CASSLNYNEQFF. The full variable domain, completed using reference TRBV7-8 and TRBJ2-1, is GAGVSQSPRYKVAKRGQDVALRCDPISGHVSLFWYQQALGQGPEFLTYFQNEAQLDKSGLPSDRFFAERPEGSVSTLKIQRTQQEDSAVYLCASSLNYNEQFFGPGTRLTVL.

On this clone: The germline gene is not matched at one end of the junction; a read error may be the cause. The chain has TRBV25-1 and TRBJ1-5; D is perhaps TRBD1 (5 bases). This CDR3 is 14 amino acids long. In germline, CDR1 is MGHDK, CDR2 SYGVNS. The CDR3 DNA reads as TGTGCCAGCAGTGCGGCAGGGTGGGGTCAGTCCCAGCATTTT. Translation: CASSAAGWGQSQHF.

The V and J genes are TRBV5-4 and TRBJ2-5; 10 positions match TRBD2. The germline V gene has CDR1 SGHNT and CDR2 YYREEE (reference sequence). V shed 2 bases and J 4 bases; nucleotides not matched to a gene: 8. This CDR3 is built from 16 residues. The CDR3 DNA is TGTGCCAGCAGCTTTTCCCGGACTAGCGGATCAGAGACCCAGTACTTC. Translated, it gives CASSFSRTSGSETQYF.

V is TRBV11-2 and J is TRBJ2-3, with 9 positions matching TRBD2. Germline V CDR1 and CDR2: SGHAT, FQNNGV. J gave up 5 bases and V 4 bases, and 4 bases lay outside the gene matches. The CDR3 consists of 14 residues. The CDR3 nucleotides are TGTGCCAGCAGCTCCGGACTAGCGATAGATACGCAGTATTTT. Translated: CASSSGLAIDTQYF.

This sequence joins TRBV7-2 and TRBJ2-7, with 8 bases fitting TRBD1. This CDR3 has 14 amino acids. The germline CDR1 and CDR2 sequences are SGHTA and FQGNSA. The junction had 10 bases not matched to a gene; V was cut back by 8 bases and J by 4 bases. CDR3 region: CASGGPGGAYEQYF. The CDR3 DNA sequence: TGTGCCAGCGGCGGCCCAGGGGGCGCGTACGAGCAGTACTTC. Full variable domain (rest looked up from reference TRBV7-2 and TRBJ2-7): GAGVSQSPSNKVTEKGKDVELRCDPISGHTALYWYRQSLGQGLEFLIYFQGNSAPDKSGLPSDRFSAERTGGSVSTLTIQRTQQEDSAVYLCASGGPGGAYEQYFGPGTRLTVT.

This chain uses TRBV7-3 with TRBJ2-3, with D perhaps matching TRBD2 (6 bases). Trimming left V 5 bases short and J 7 bases short, with 22 bases between. Germline V lookup: CDR1 SGHTA, CDR2 FQGTGA. The CDR3 is 16 residues long. CDR3 region: CASSPRLGGARNTQYF. Written as DNA, the CDR3 is TGTGCCAGCAGCCCCCGACTAGGAGGGGCCCGGAATACGCAGTATTTT.

The gene calls are TRBV25-1 and TRBJ1-5; D not certain. V was shortened by 4 bases and J by 3 bases, with 10 bases between the two germline ends. The CDR3 runs to 14 residues. Germline CDR1 is MGHDK and CDR2 is SYGVNS. In nucleotides, the CDR3 is TGTGCCAGCAGTGCGCAAGGGATCAATCAGCCCCAGCATTTT. Its protein is CASSAQGINQPQHF.

The CDR3 region has the DNA TGCGCCAGCAGCTTGGCCCGAGCGGGGGACCAAGAGACCCAGTACTTC. This translates into CASSLARAGDQETQYF. This rearrangement joins TRBV5-1 to TRBJ2-5, with 8 bases aligning to TRBD2. V was clipped by 0 bases and J by 0 bases; unmatched bases: 4. The CDR3 spans 16 residues. From germline, CDR1 is SGHRS and CDR2 YFSETQ.

V usage is TRBV5-4 and J usage is TRBJ2-5; 7 nucleotides match TRBD2. The germline gives CDR1 SGHNT, CDR2 YYREEE (reference sequence). The junction had 10 bases not matched to a gene; V was cut back by 5 bases and J by 3 bases. CDR3 length equals 15 residues. The CDR3 spells CASSWSSGTKETQYF. The CDR3 coding sequence is TGTGCCAGCAGTTGGTCATCCGGGACTAAAGAGACCCAGTACTTC.